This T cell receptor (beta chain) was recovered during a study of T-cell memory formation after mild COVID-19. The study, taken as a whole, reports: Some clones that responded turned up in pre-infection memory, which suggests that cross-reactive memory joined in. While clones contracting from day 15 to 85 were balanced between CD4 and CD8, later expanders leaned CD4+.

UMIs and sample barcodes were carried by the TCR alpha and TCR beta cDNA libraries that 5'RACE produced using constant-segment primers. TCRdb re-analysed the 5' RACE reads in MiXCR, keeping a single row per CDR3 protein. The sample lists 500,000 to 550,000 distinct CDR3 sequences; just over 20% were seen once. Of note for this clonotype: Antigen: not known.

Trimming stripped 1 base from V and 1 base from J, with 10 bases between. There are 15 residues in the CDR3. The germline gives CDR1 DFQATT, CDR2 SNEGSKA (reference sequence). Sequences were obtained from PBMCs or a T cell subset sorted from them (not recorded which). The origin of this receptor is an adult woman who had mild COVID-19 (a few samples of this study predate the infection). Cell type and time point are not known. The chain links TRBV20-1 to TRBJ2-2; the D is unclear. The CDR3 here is CSARGGSLNTGELFF. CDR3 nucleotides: TGCAGTGCTAGAGGCGGCAGTTTGAACACCGGGGAGCTGTTTTTT.